This TCR beta chain was sequenced in a study of blood T cell repertoires in COVID-19. The assay was immunoSEQ multiplex PCR, and TCRdb's table has in-frame clones only and misses some. This repertoire shows approximately 450,000 clones, over 75% found once; its top ten account for roughly 1.1%. The CDR3 covers 13 residues. V was cut by 0 bases and J by 9 bases, with 9 bases left in between. The germline V gene has CDR1 MGHRA and CDR2 YSYEKL. Residents of over 20 US areas, aged roughly 18 to 95 years, made up the participants. Self-reported history from a screening survey and questionnaire set each donor's cohort. The recovered donors of Cohort 3 showed two negative PCRs, clearance, or symptom resolution.

The receptor's source is a man aged 25 to 45 who had recovered from COVID-19. What was sequenced was PBMCs or T cells enriched from blood (not recorded which). The genes are TRBV4-1 and TRBJ1-5; D remains unclear. The CDR3 region has the DNA TGCGCCAGCAGCCAAGAGATCGAGCGGCCCCAGCATTTT. As protein: CASSQEIERPQHF.